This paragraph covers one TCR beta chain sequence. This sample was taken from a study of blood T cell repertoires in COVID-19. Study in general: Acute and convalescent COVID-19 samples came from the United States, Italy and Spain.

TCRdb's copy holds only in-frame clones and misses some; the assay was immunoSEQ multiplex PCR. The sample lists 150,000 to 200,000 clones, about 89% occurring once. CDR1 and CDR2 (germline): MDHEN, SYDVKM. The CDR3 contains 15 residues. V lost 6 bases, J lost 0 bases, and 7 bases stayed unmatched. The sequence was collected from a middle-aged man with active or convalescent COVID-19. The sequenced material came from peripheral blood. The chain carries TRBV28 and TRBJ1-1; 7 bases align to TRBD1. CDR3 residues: CASSPRTGLNTEAFF. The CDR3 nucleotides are TGTGCCAGCAGCCCTCGGACAGGACTGAACACTGAAGCTTTCTTT.